This T cell receptor (beta chain) was found in a study of shared clonotypes between healthy human individuals. On the study more broadly: The plates for each donor numbered three CD4 naive, three CD4 memory, two CD8 naive and one CD8 memory.

On sorted subsets, replicate PCRs used 150 to 250 ng DNA, or about 30,000 T cell genomes. Data came from immunoSEQ multiplex PCR; TCRdb stores just in-frame clones and leaves some out. The sample shows 2 million to 3 million clones, more than 90% of them seen only once. The study separated CD4+ cells into CD45RA+ naive and CD45RA-negative memory subsets. Whole-study results and caveats: Larger estimated richness was generally recorded for naive subsets relative to memory subsets.

Notes on this clone: Antigen unknown.

In germline, CDR1 is SNHLY, CDR2 FYNNEI. Trimming took 3 bases from V and 3 from J, leaving 12 bases between them. The CDR3 loop spans 15 amino acids. This chain joins TRBV2 and TRBJ1-5; the D is unclear. Material: naive CD4+ T cells sorted from blood. Subset described: CD45RA+ positively selected. The sequence came from a young man in good health. This chain's CDR3 is CASSDARRINQPQHF. The CDR3 nucleotides read TGTGCCAGCAGTGACGCTCGACGGATCAATCAGCCCCAGCATTTT. Full variable domain (rest looked up from reference TRBV2 and TRBJ1-5): EPEVTQTPSHQVTQMGQEVILRCVPISNHLYFYWYRQILGQKVEFLVSFYNNEISEKSEIFDDQFSVERPDGSNFTLKIRSTKLEDSAMYFCASSDARRINQPQHFGDGTRLSIL.